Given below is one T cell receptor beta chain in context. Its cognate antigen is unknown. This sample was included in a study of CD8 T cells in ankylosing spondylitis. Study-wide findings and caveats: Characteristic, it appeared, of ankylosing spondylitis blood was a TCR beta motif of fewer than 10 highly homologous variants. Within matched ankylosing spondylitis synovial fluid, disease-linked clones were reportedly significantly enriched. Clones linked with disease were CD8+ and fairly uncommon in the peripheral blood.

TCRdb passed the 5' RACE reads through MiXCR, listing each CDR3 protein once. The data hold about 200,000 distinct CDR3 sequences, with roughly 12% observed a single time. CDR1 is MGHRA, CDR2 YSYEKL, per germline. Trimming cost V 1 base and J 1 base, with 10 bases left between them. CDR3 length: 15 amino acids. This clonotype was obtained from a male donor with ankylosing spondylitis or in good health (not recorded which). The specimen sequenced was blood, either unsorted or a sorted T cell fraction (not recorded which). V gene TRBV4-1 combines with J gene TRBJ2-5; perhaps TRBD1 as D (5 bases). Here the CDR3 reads CASSQVSGPQETQYF. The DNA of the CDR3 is TGCGCCAGCAGCCAAGTATCAGGGCCCCAAGAGACCCAGTACTTC.